The rows below give T cell receptor beta chains drawn from one sample of a study of T cell responses to AZD1222 COVID-19 vaccine. Method: immunoSEQ multiplex PCR; TCRdb's copy keeps in-frame clones and lacks some. The sample holds 95,000 to 150,000 clones, about 90% seen once. This sample comprised peripheral blood, obtained on day 0 of AZD1222 vaccination. Every receptor here comes from an adult in good health. CDR3s include the opening cysteine and the closing phenylalanine or tryptophan. The order of the fields is J gene, CDR3 length, D gene, clone size, V gene, CDR3 protein, CDR3 DNA. D genes are given only for firm matches. The size entry is marked missing in some rows and otherwise reads once, few, many or a size class.

TRBJ2-6 | 14 | . | . | TRBV29-1 | CSVYQRSGANVLTF | TGCAGCGTCTATCAGCGCTCTGGGGCCAACGTCCTGACTTTC
TRBJ2-7 | 16 | TRBD2 | . | TRBV5-1 | CASSGSSGRDSYEQYF | TGCGCCAGCAGCGGTTCTAGCGGAAGGGACTCCTACGAGCAGTACTTC
TRBJ1-1 | 14 | . | . | TRBV27 | CASSPLEGSTEAFF | TGTGCCAGCAGCCCCTTAGAGGGGAGCACTGAAGCTTTCTTT
TRBJ1-2 | 12 | . | . | TRBV7-9 | CASSFGLYGYTF | TGTGCCAGCAGCTTCGGTTTATACGGCTACACCTTC
TRBJ2-5 | 14 | . | few | TRBV11-2 | CASSLMTAEETQYF | TGTGCCAGCAGCTTAATGACAGCCGAAGAGACCCAGTACTTC
TRBJ1-1 | 12 | . | . | TRBV2 | CASGNEYTEAFF | TGTGCCAGCGGAAACGAGTACACTGAAGCTTTCTTT
TRBJ1-1 | 14 | . | . | TRBV6-5 | CASSYLQARPEAFF | TGTGCCAGCAGTTATCTCCAGGCTCGACCGGAAGCTTTCTTT
TRBJ2-3 | 15 | TRBD1 | once | TRBV5-1 | CASSPDRGRADTQYF | TGCGCCAGCAGCCCGGACAGGGGGCGCGCAGATACGCAGTATTTT
TRBJ1-5 | 15 | . | . | TRBV24-1 | CATSDLAGGNQPQHF | TGTGCCACCAGTGATTTGGCTGGGGGCAATCAGCCCCAGCATTTT
TRBJ2-1 | 17 | TRBD2 | . | TRBV7-7 | CASSLRARLAEYNEQFF | TGTGCTAGCAGCTTAAGGGCTAGGCTAGCGGAGTACAATGAGCAGTTCTTC
TRBJ1-1 | 14 | . | . | TRBV4-1 | CASSQEVWNTEAFF | TGCGCCAGCAGCCAAGAGGTTTGGAACACTGAAGCTTTCTTT
TRBJ2-2 | 14 | . | once | TRBV6-5 | CASFNLDYTGELFF | TGTGCCAGCTTTAATCTAGACTACACCGGGGAGCTGTTTTTT
TRBJ2-5 | 13 | TRBD2 | once | TRBV2 | CASSEWTSGTQYF | TGTGCCAGCAGTGAATGGACTAGCGGGACCCAGTACTTC
TRBJ2-1 | 16 | . | . | TRBV7-2 | CASSLVADWTGDEQFF | TGTGCCAGCAGCTTAGTAGCGGATTGGACCGGGGATGAGCAGTTCTTC
TRBJ1-1 | 13 | . | once | TRBV5-1 | CASSPAGDTEAFF | TGCGCCAGCAGCCCGGCAGGGGACACTGAAGCTTTCTTT
TRBJ2-1 | 15 | . | . | TRBV7-2 | CASSLGTVTYNEQFF | TGTGCCAGCAGCTTAGGGACAGTGACCTACAATGAGCAGTTCTTC
TRBJ1-2 | 14 | TRBD1 | . | TRBV7-9 | CASSLGDRGHGYTF | TGTGCCAGCAGCTTAGGTGACAGGGGGCATGGCTACACCTTC
TRBJ2-5 | 15 | TRBD1 | . | TRBV7-7 | CASSLTGANQETQYF | TGTGCCAGCAGCTTGACAGGGGCGAACCAAGAGACCCAGTACTTC
TRBJ1-1 | 15 | TRBD1 | . | TRBV7-9 | CASSRTGTGDTEAFF | TGTGCCAGCAGCCGTACCGGGACAGGGGACACTGAAGCTTTCTTT
TRBJ2-3 | 15 | TRBD2 | . | TRBV5-1 | CASSLGTSGGDTQYF | TGCGCCAGCAGCTTGGGAACTAGCGGGGGAGATACGCAGTATTTT
TRBJ2-1 | 13 | . | . | TRBV13 | CASSLEGGGEQFF | TGTGCCAGCAGCTTAGAGGGAGGTGGTGAGCAGTTCTTC
TRBJ1-1 | 14 | TRBD1 | . | TRBV3-1/TRBV3-2 | CASSQRGQGAEAFF | TGTGCCAGCAGCCAACGGGGACAGGGGGCTGAAGCTTTCTTT
TRBJ1-1 | 16 | . | . | TRBV6-2/TRBV6-3 | CASSSIARRNGAEAFF | TGTGCCAGCAGTTCGATTGCCCGTCGGAACGGGGCTGAAGCTTTCTTT
TRBJ1-6 | 14 | . | once | TRBV6-6 | CASWPGTHNSPLHF | TGTGCCAGCTGGCCCGGGACCCATAATTCACCCCTCCACTTT
TRBJ1-1 | 14 | . | . | TRBV28 | CASSPAGSSAEAFF | TGTGCCAGCAGCCCAGCGGGGTCGAGCGCTGAAGCTTTCTTT
TRBJ2-1 | 14 | . | . | TRBV6-5 | CATLTGSSYNEQFF | TGTGCCACCCTGACTGGAAGCTCCTACAATGAGCAGTTCTTC
TRBJ1-1 | 14 | . | . | TRBV7-9 | CASSPGAMNTEAFF | TGTGCCAGCAGCCCGGGAGCTATGAACACTGAAGCTTTCTTT
TRBJ2-2 | 16 | . | . | TRBV7-2 | CASSLGRGSDTGELFF | TGTGCCAGCAGCTTAGGGAGGGGTTCGGACACCGGGGAGCTGTTTTTT
TRBJ2-7 | 14 | TRBD1 | . | TRBV12-5 | CASGSGTGRDEQYF | TGTGCTAGTGGTTCTGGGACAGGGAGAGACGAGCAGTACTTC
TRBJ1-2 | 14 | . | . | TRBV28 | CASSLVGTYGGYTF | TGTGCCAGCAGTTTAGTTGGGACATACGGTGGCTACACCTTC
TRBJ1-6 | 14 | TRBD1 | . | TRBV6-5 | CASSRDRVNSPLHF | TGTGCCAGCAGTCGGGACAGGGTTAATTCACCCCTCCACTTT
TRBJ1-4 | 14 | . | . | TRBV19 | CASSIERGREKLFF | TGTGCCAGTAGTATAGAGAGGGGCCGTGAAAAACTGTTTTTT
TRBJ2-3 | 16 | . | . | TRBV18 | CASSPRWLGRMDTQYF | TGTGCCAGCTCACCACGGTGGTTGGGGAGGATGGATACGCAGTATTTT
TRBJ1-1 | 14 | . | . | TRBV7-9 | CASRAGVRGTEAFF | TGTGCCAGCCGCGCGGGGGTAAGGGGGACTGAAGCTTTCTTT
TRBJ2-7 | 11 | . | . | TRBV6-4 | CATALGYEQYF | TGTGCCACTGCCCTGGGTTACGAGCAGTACTTC
TRBJ2-2 | 16 | TRBD2 | . | TRBV29-1 | CSVEFRGGGNTGELFF | TGCAGCGTTGAATTTCGGGGCGGGGGGAACACCGGGGAGCTGTTTTTT
TRBJ1-6 | 15 | . | once | TRBV5-1 | CASTWRSSYNSPLHF | TGCGCCAGCACCTGGAGGAGCTCCTATAATTCACCCCTCCACTTT
TRBJ1-6 | 14 | . | . | TRBV6-5 | CASSSQGISTPLHF | TGTGCCAGCAGCTCCCAGGGGATTTCGACACCCCTCCACTTT
TRBJ2-1 | 15 | TRBD2 | . | TRBV10-2 | CASSRLAGGYNEQFF | TGCGCCAGCAGTCGGCTAGCGGGGGGGTACAATGAGCAGTTCTTC
TRBJ1-1 | 16 | TRBD1 | . | TRBV11-2 | CASSLTRTGPHPEAFF | TGTGCCAGCAGCTTAACCCGGACAGGGCCTCACCCTGAAGCTTTCTTT
TRBJ1-5 | 17 | . | few | TRBV4-2 | CASSQEHKAGVGQPQHF | TGTGCCAGCAGCCAAGAGCATAAGGCAGGGGTAGGGCAGCCCCAGCATTTT
TRBJ1-2 | 14 | TRBD1 | . | TRBV30 | CAWSMDRGGYGYTF | TGTGCCTGGAGCATGGACAGGGGTGGCTATGGCTACACCTTC
TRBJ1-5 | 15 | TRBD1 | . | TRBV2 | CASGRGQGIGQPQHF | TGTGCCAGCGGACGCGGACAGGGCATCGGTCAGCCCCAGCATTTT
TRBJ2-7 | 15 | . | few | TRBV7-9 | CASSLAGSGSYEQYF | TGTGCCAGCAGCTTAGCCGGTTCTGGGAGCTACGAGCAGTACTTC
TRBJ2-2 | 15 | TRBD1 | . | TRBV24-1 | CATSDQGQHTGELFF | TGTGCCACCAGTGATCAGGGACAGCACACCGGGGAGCTGTTTTTT
TRBJ1-1 | 13 | . | . | TRBV12-3/TRBV12-4 | CASTPDSRTEAFF | TGTGCCAGCACTCCGGACAGTAGAACTGAAGCTTTCTTT
TRBJ1-2 | 13 | . | . | TRBV5-5 | CASSLVATQGYTF | TGTGCCAGCAGCTTGGTTGCCACCCAAGGCTACACCTTC
TRBJ2-1 | 15 | . | . | TRBV5-1 | CASSLGAGPYNEQFF | TGCGCCAGCAGCTTGGGGGCGGGGCCCTACAATGAGCAGTTCTTC
TRBJ2-5 | 15 | . | few | TRBV28 | CASSLGTSRLPVQYF | TGTGCCAGCAGTTTAGGTACTAGCCGGCTACCCGTCCAGTACTTC
TRBJ2-7 | 13 | . | . | TRBV5-1 | CASSGIGGYEQYF | TGCGCCAGCAGCGGCATTGGGGGGTACGAGCAGTACTTC
TRBJ1-6 | 12 | . | . | TRBV28 | CASRTRHSPLHF | TGTGCCAGCAGGACCCGGCATTCACCCCTCCACTTT
TRBJ1-1 | 13 | . | . | TRBV7-3 | CASSPGSNTEAFF | TGTGCCAGCAGCCCCGGGTCCAACACTGAAGCTTTCTTT
TRBJ1-2 | 16 | TRBD1 | . | TRBV18 | CASSPSNRGATYGYTF | TGTGCCAGCTCACCTTCCAACAGGGGCGCGACCTATGGCTACACCTTC
TRBJ1-3 | 16 | TRBD1 | . | TRBV11-3 | CASSFGQVHSGNTIYF | TGTGCCAGCAGCTTTGGACAGGTCCACTCTGGAAACACCATATATTTT
TRBJ1-1 | 14 | TRBD1 | . | TRBV28 | CASRGGTGGTEAFF | TGTGCCAGCAGGGGCGGTACAGGGGGCACTGAAGCTTTCTTT
TRBJ2-3 | 15 | . | . | TRBV21-1 | CASSKVEGDADTQYF | TGTGCCAGCAGCAAGGTAGAAGGCGACGCAGATACGCAGTATTTT
TRBJ2-5 | 12 | . | . | TRBV11-3 | CASSFRKETQYF | TGTGCCAGCAGTTTTAGGAAAGAGACCCAGTACTTC
TRBJ2-1 | 17 | TRBD2 | . | TRBV5-1 | CASSLGLAGGAYNEQFF | TGCGCCAGCAGCTTGGGACTAGCGGGAGGGGCCTACAATGAGCAGTTCTTC
TRBJ1-2 | 15 | . | . | TRBV18 | CASSPPGGENYGYTF | TGTGCCAGCTCACCACCGGGGGGGGAGAACTATGGCTACACCTTC
TRBJ2-7 | 16 | TRBD2 | . | TRBV5-1 | CASSLASGTRTYEQYF | TGCGCCAGCAGCTTAGCATCCGGGACTAGGACGTACGAGCAGTACTTC